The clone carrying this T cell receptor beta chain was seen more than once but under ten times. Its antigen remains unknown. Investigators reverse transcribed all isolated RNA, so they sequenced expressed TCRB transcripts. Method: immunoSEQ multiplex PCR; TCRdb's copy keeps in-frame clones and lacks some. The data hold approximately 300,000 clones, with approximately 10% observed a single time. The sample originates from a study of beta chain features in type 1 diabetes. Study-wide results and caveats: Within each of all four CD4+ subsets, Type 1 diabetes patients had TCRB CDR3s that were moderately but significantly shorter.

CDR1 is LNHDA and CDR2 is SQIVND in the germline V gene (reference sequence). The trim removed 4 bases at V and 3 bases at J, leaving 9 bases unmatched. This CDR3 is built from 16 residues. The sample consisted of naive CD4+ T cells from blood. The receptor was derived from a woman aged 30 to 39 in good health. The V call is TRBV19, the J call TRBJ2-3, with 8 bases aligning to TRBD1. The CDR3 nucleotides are TGTGCCAGTAGTACCTCCGGGACAGGCCCTACAGATACGCAGTATTTT. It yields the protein CASSTSGTGPTDTQYF.